A selection of T cell receptor beta chains follows, all from one sample in a study of blood T cells in healthy people across ages. Each CDR3 protein gets one entry after TCRdb re-called the 5' RACE reads with MiXCR. The sample consists of roughly 800,000 distinct CDR3 sequences, roughly 60% of them appearing once. Material for sequencing was blood. The source of these receptors is a man aged 25-40 years in good health. CDR3s include the opening cysteine and the closing phenylalanine or tryptophan. Fields, in order: CDR3 DNA, CDR3 protein, V gene, D gene, J gene, clone size. D genes are given only for firm matches. Part of the rows lack a size; the others show once, few, many or a class for expanded clones.

DNA: TGTGCCAGCAAACACCGAACTAAAGAAGAGACCCAGTACTTC; CDR3: CASKHRTKEETQYF; V: TRBV27; D: -; J: TRBJ2-5; size: -
DNA: TGCAGTGCTGGGGCAGGGTCACTAAATTCACCCCTCCACTTT; CDR3: CSAGAGSLNSPLHF; V: TRBV20-1; D: -; J: TRBJ1-6; size: once
DNA: TGTGCCAGCAGCCAAGGATTATGGGGTGACTACACCTTC; CDR3: CASSQGLWGDYTF; V: TRBV4-2; D: -; J: TRBJ1-2; size: -
DNA: TGCAGTGCTAGGGTTGGCGGCCCCTCCTACAATGAGCAGTTCTTC; CDR3: CSARVGGPSYNEQFF; V: TRBV20-1; D: -; J: TRBJ2-1; size: -
DNA: TGCAGTGCTACCGGGACTAGCGTGGCGGACACGCAGTATTTT; CDR3: CSATGTSVADTQYF; V: TRBV20-1; D: TRBD2; J: TRBJ2-3; size: -
DNA: TGTGCCTACACGAGGACAGCCGGGAGAGAAAAACTGTTTTTT; CDR3: CAYTRTAGREKLFF; V: TRBV30; D: -; J: TRBJ1-4; size: -
DNA: TGTGCCAGCAGGAGTACACGGGGTGAGCAGTACTTC; CDR3: CASRSTRGEQYF; V: TRBV14; D: -; J: TRBJ2-5; size: -
DNA: TGTGCCAGCAGCTTAGGATTTATGACGACCGGCGATGAGCAGTACTTC; CDR3: CASSLGFMTTGDEQYF; V: TRBV7-2; D: -; J: TRBJ2-7; size: -
DNA: TGCAGTGCTAGAGGGACTGCCCACGAGCAGTACTTC; CDR3: CSARGTAHEQYF; V: TRBV20-1; D: -; J: TRBJ2-7; size: once
DNA: TGTGCCAGCAGCCCTATCGGGGGGGAGCAGTTCTTC; CDR3: CASSPIGGEQFF; V: TRBV7-2; D: TRBD2; J: TRBJ2-1; size: -
DNA: TGTGCCAGCAGCCGTTATCAGGGGGGTGAGCAGTTCTTC; CDR3: CASSRYQGGEQFF; V: TRBV14; D: -; J: TRBJ2-1; size: -
DNA: TGTGCCAGCAGCCACCGTCGGCGGGGGGGCCATGGTGAGCAGTTCTTC; CDR3: CASSHRRRGGHGEQFF; V: TRBV14; D: TRBD2; J: TRBJ2-1; size: few
DNA: TGTGCCAGCAGCCCAAGAAAAATATCCGGGACTAGCGGGGTACGAGAAGAGACCCAGTACTTC; CDR3: CASSPRKISGTSGVREETQYF; V: TRBV4-2; D: TRBD2; J: TRBJ2-5; size: few
DNA: TGCAGTGCTAGAGATGAGGAAAGGGGTTTGGTCTATGGCTACACCTTC; CDR3: CSARDEERGLVYGYTF; V: TRBV20-1; D: -; J: TRBJ1-2; size: once
DNA: TGTGCCTGGAGTCTCGGCGGGATATCCAATGAGCAGTTCTTC; CDR3: CAWSLGGISNEQFF; V: TRBV30; D: -; J: TRBJ2-1; size: -
DNA: TGTGCCAGCGTATACTCTTGGACGCAGTTCTTC; CDR3: CASVYSWTQFF; V: TRBV2; D: -; J: TRBJ2-1; size: -